Described below is a single T cell receptor beta chain sequence and its context. The sample is drawn from a study of blood T cell repertoires in COVID-19. TCRdb's table, derived via immunoSEQ multiplex PCR, lists solely in-frame clones and lacks some. The sample consists of around 200,000 clones, about 82% of them appearing once. The CDR3 has 13 residues. The V and J genes are TRBV21-1 and TRBJ1-2; TRBD1, the D gene given by the table, was not confirmed from the DNA. TRBV21-1 is an annotated pseudogene. This receptor was identified in a man aged 35 to 55 with acute COVID-19. The sequencing input was PBMCs or T cells enriched from blood (not recorded which). Here the CDR3 reads CASSKRQGSGYTF. The CDR3 coding sequence is TGTGCCAGCAGCAAGAGACAGGGATCTGGCTACACCTTC.